This TCR beta chain is drawn from a study of early T cells in non-severe SARS-CoV-2 infection. A few counts support this clonotype. TCRdb analysed the 5' RACE reads with MiXCR anew, one entry per CDR3 protein. Seen here are nearly 90,000 distinct CDR3 sequences, around an eighth observed once, and the top ten hold roughly 7%. V gave up 6 bases and J gave up 7 bases, with 10 bases separating them. This CDR3 is built from 13 residues. The sequence was obtained from an adult who was a healthcare worker with PCR-confirmed SARS-CoV-2 infection or an uninfected control (not recorded which). The chain recombines TRBV12-3 or TRBV12-4 with TRBJ1-6; D gene ambiguous. The sample consisted of whole blood. Here the CDR3 reads CASRRGGNSPLHF. DNA for the CDR3: TGTGCCAGCAGGCGGGGTGGCAATTCACCCCTCCACTTT.